The rows below give T cell receptor beta chains drawn from one sample of a study of shared clonotypes between healthy human individuals. Data came from immunoSEQ multiplex PCR; TCRdb stores just in-frame clones and leaves some out. The data contain approximately 1.4 million clones, 95% to 99% of them singletons. The specimen sequenced was naive CD4+ T cells sorted from blood. The source is a man aged 25-40 years in good health. Each CDR3 is given without its conserved first and last residue.

v_call cdr3_aa
TRBV7-2 ASSFVSIEQF
TRBV7-8 ASSLEGGNTDTQY
TRBV7-9 ASSVGTGRANYGYT
TRBV28 ASSLYRTSGRVIERQY
TRBV7-9 ASTPDSYNEQF
TRBV10-2 ASRRLAGFTDTQY
TRBV19 ASSIISANYGYT
TRBV18 ASSPPRTSGSHTLSPRSYEQY
TRBV30 ASTGREGADTQY
TRBV18 ASSLGPAAEKLF
TRBV25-1 ASSDRPLYGYT
TRBV5-1 ASGGRAGGTDTQY
TRBV7-8 ASSRGIGYEQY
TRBV25-1 ASSEFRGGTNEKLF
TRBV7-2 ATYSTPYGYT
TRBV5-5 ASSATPPRGLSYEQY
TRBV6-1 ASSEGGGRNEQF
TRBV9 ASSSRTRTGELF
TRBV27 ASSPTGFRGNTIY
TRBV4-1 ASSPRDSNQPQH
TRBV5-1 ASSFSILTGYSYEQY
TRBV19 ASSRRGQTAKETQY
TRBV7-9 ASSLYFGLAGGIGELF
TRBV1 TSSQETSGRAWGRGWDTGELF
TRBV5-4 ASSFGGRGTDTQY
TRBV13 ASRLAGKYEQY
TRBV7-9 ASSLSGLAGGMGF
TRBV18 ASSRTGERITEAF
TRBV6-5 ASSRTTGNTIY
TRBV6-1 ASGTSGRAVEQY
TRBV27 ASSFKLAGGEQY
TRBV5-4 ASSFAGYEQY
TRBV11-3 ASRPFSGAYEQY
TRBV18 ASSLGRGNYGYT
TRBV14 ASSPHQLYRGGYT
TRBV30 AWSAPRALGETQY
TRBV7-9 ASSLAGSDTQY
TRBV7-2 ASSLKRLAFTDTQY
TRBV7-9 ASSGVSLV
TRBV10-2 ARTWGRVEQY
TRBV10-3 AINGEPGSGNTIY
TRBV19 ASSSPRDSRGSDEQY
TRBV6-9 ASSFSAGGNTGELF
TRBV7-8 ASSLQGGRGETQY